Listed here are 25 T cell receptor beta chains from one sample, sequenced in a study of cytomegalovirus exposure and HLA in healthy donors. The PCR ran on 60 Vbeta and 13 Jbeta primers. Sequenced by immunoSEQ multiplex PCR; TCRdb stores in-frame clones only, minus some. The sample lists 140,000 or so clones, around three quarters occurring once. Sequenced sample: PBMCs. The origin of the receptors is a woman between 35 and 50 years old in good health and CMV-seronegative.

V and J are TRBV6-5 and TRBJ1-1, with D possibly being TRBD1 (5 bases). CDR1 is MNHEY, CDR2 SVGAGI, per germline. This CDR3 comprises 15 residues. V shed 5 bases and J shed 4 bases, with 17 bases lying between them. The CDR3 DNA sequence: TGTGCCAGCAGTCCTCGGACAAATTTTTTCACTGAAGCTTTCTTT. Translation: CASSPRTNFFTEAFF.

The chain recombines TRBV6-1 with TRBJ1-3; TRBD1 matches 7 bases. CDR3 length: 14 amino acids. V trimming: 6 bases; J trimming: 2 bases; junction bases outside the gene matches: 4. Germline V gives CDR1 MNHNS, CDR2 SASEGT. This CDR3 reads CASRPQGAGNTIYF. The CDR3 DNA is TGTGCCAGCAGGCCCCAGGGGGCTGGAAACACCATATATTTT.

This chain links TRBV5-8 with TRBJ2-3; TRBD1 agrees at 9 bases. The CDR3 covers 15 residues. The V segment lost 4 bases and the J segment 3 bases; nucleotides outside the gene matches: 6. The V gene's germline CDR1 is SGHTS and CDR2 YDEGEE. The CDR3 DNA reads TGTGCCAGCAGCGACCCAGGGACAGGGACAGATACGCAGTATTTT. It is translated as CASSDPGTGTDTQYF.

This clone occurred a few times. The rearrangement links TRBV15 to TRBJ1-6, with D hard to call. Germline CDR1 reads LNHNV; CDR2 reads YYDKDF (reference sequence). V dropped 0 bases and J dropped 4 bases, with 7 bases sitting between them. The CDR3 covers 15 residues. CDR3: CATSRDRLYNSPLHF. As DNA, the CDR3 is TGTGCCACCAGCAGAGATCGTCTGTATAATTCACCCCTCCACTTT.

The chain combines TRBV7-2 with TRBJ2-3; TRBD2 matches at 8 bases. The germline V gene encodes CDR1 SGHTA and CDR2 FQGNSA. This CDR3 spans 15 amino acids. The junction had 2 bases not matched to a gene; V was cut back by 3 bases and J by 0 bases. The CDR3 sequence is CASSFGGRSTDTQYF. The CDR3 DNA is TGTGCCAGCAGCTTCGGCGGGAGGAGCACAGATACGCAGTATTTT.

The chain uses TRBV6-1 and TRBJ1-1; D call uncertain. V was trimmed by 6 bases and J by 1 base, leaving 12 bases between them. CDR3 length: 14 amino acids. In germline, CDR1 is MNHNS, CDR2 SASEGT. The CDR3, as DNA: TGTGCCAGCAGCCCCTTCTCAGGGAACACTGAAGCTTTCTTT. The encoded protein is CASSPFSGNTEAFF.

In this sample, this clone turned up a few times. The V gene is TRBV6-1, the J gene TRBJ1-1, with no clear D. V was pared by 1 base and J by 3 bases, with 9 bases between. The length of the CDR3 is 14 residues. CDR1 is MNHNS, CDR2 SASEGT, per germline. The CDR3 coding sequence is TGTGCCAGCAGTGAAGTCAGGAGGGACACTGAAGCTTTCTTT. Its protein is CASSEVRRDTEAFF.

This chain joins TRBV5-1 and TRBJ1-4, with 8 bases identical to TRBD1. Germline values: CDR1 SGHRS, CDR2 YFSETQ. This CDR3 spans 14 amino acids. Germline trimming cut 3 bases from V and 8 bases from J; bases unmatched to any gene: 6. This CDR3 reads CASSSQGAREKLFF. DNA of the CDR3: TGCGCCAGCAGCTCCCAGGGGGCTCGGGAAAAACTGTTTTTT. The variable domain in full, with the rest retrieved from reference TRBV5-1 and TRBJ1-4, is KAGVTQTPRYLIKTRGQQVTLSCSPISGHRSVSWYQQTPGQGLQFLFEYFSETQRNKGNFPGRFSGRQFSNSRSEMNVSTLELGDSALYLCASSSQGAREKLFFGSGTQLSVL.

The table lists this clone with a count of one. This rearrangement joins TRBV19 to TRBJ2-7, with 8 bases lining up with TRBD1. V was pared by 7 bases and J by 5 bases, with 10 bases of the junction left unmatched. This CDR3 is 14 amino acids long. Per the germline V gene, CDR1 is LNHDA and CDR2 is SQIVND (reference sequence). The CDR3: CASTSRTGNHEQYF. CDR3 in DNA: TGTGCCAGTACTTCCAGGACAGGGAACCACGAGCAGTACTTC.

The chain links TRBV5-5 to TRBJ1-6; 7 nucleotides line up with TRBD1. With 3 bases clipped from V and 7 bases from J, the junction kept 22 bases outside the gene matches. This CDR3 is built from 20 residues. CDR1 and CDR2 (germline): SGHKS, YYEKEE (reference sequence). This chain's CDR3 is CASSSLMGQLSPETNSPLHF. The DNA for the CDR3 is TGTGCCAGCAGCTCGCTTATGGGACAGCTTTCTCCGGAGACCAATTCACCCCTCCACTTT.

This clone was detected once. The chain recombines TRBV5-1 with TRBJ1-2; 8 bases are shared with TRBD1. The ends lost 4 bases at V and 7 bases at J; junction bases unmatched: 15. Germline loops: CDR1 SGHRS, CDR2 YFSETQ. CDR3 length equals 16 residues. The CDR3 is CASSQTHAGTGVGYTF. CDR3 bases: TGCGCCAGCAGCCAAACCCACGCCGGGACAGGCGTTGGCTACACCTTC.

The sample holds a few counts of this clone. The gene calls are TRBV7-8 and TRBJ2-7; 11 bases fit TRBD2. Germline trimming cut 1 base from V and 6 bases from J; bases unmatched to any gene: 11. The CDR3 is 17 residues long. Looked up from germline, CDR1 is SGHVS and CDR2 is FQNEAQ. The chain's CDR3 is CASSLVAGGPRQLEQYF. The CDR3 DNA reads TGTGCCAGCAGCTTAGTAGCGGGAGGGCCACGACAGCTCGAGCAGTACTTC. The full variable domain, completed using reference TRBV7-8 and TRBJ2-7, is GAGVSQSPRYKVAKRGQDVALRCDPISGHVSLFWYQQALGQGPEFLTYFQNEAQLDKSGLPSDRFFAERPEGSVSTLKIQRTQQEDSAVYLCASSLVAGGPRQLEQYFGPGTRLTVT.

The V call is TRBV27, the J call TRBJ2-1, with TRBD2 matching over 7 bases. This CDR3 comprises 16 residues. From germline, CDR1 is MNHEY and CDR2 SMNVEV (reference sequence). V lost 4 bases and J lost 3; bases outside the gene matches: 9. Here the CDR3 reads CASSSRTSAVYNEQFF. The CDR3 region has the DNA TGTGCCAGCAGTTCGCGTACTAGCGCCGTCTACAATGAGCAGTTCTTC.

The chain links TRBV7-2 to TRBJ1-2; D remains ambiguous. The V and J ends lost 2 bases and 8 bases respectively, with 6 bases between them. The CDR3 covers 11 residues. CDR1 and CDR2 (germline): SGHTA, FQGNSA. CDR3: CASSLSRGYTF. The CDR3 region has the DNA TGTGCCAGCAGCTTATCTAGGGGCTACACCTTC.

V is TRBV6-4 and J is TRBJ2-3; 10 bases line up with TRBD2. Trimming removed 6 bases from V and 9 bases from J; junction bases left unmatched: 12. The V gene's germline CDR1 is MRHNA and CDR2 SNTAGT. The CDR3 has 15 amino acids. CDR3 nucleotides: TGTGCCAGCAGCGTTCTAGCGGGAGAGGTTGGAACGCAGTATTTT. As protein: CASSVLAGEVGTQYF.

This clone appeared many times. The rearrangement uses TRBV27 and TRBJ1-5; no clear D gene. Germline assignment: CDR1 MNHEY and CDR2 SMNVEV (reference sequence). Trimming took off 6 bases at V and 1 base at J, with 13 bases between the two ends. The CDR3 is 15 residues long. The CDR3 is CASRPGLLSNQPQHF. CDR3 sequence (DNA): TGTGCCAGCAGACCCGGACTGTTGAGCAATCAGCCCCAGCATTTT.

This clone was detected a few times. At one of its ends the junction is not consistent with the germline gene, which may arise from a read error. The rearrangement links TRBV7-9 to TRBJ2-2; TRBD2 matches 7 bases. The CDR3 covers 15 residues. Germline-derived CDR1 and CDR2 are SEHNR and FQNEAQ (reference sequence). CDR3 coding DNA: TGTTCCAGCAGCTTAGGACTAGAGAACACCGGGGAGCTGTTTTTT. Its protein is CSSSLGLENTGELFF.

The chain combines TRBV7-9 with TRBJ1-4; D is ambiguous. CDR1 is SEHNR and CDR2 is FQNEAQ in the germline V gene (reference sequence). V gave up 3 bases and J gave up 0 bases, with 5 bases separating them. This CDR3 spans 14 amino acids. CDR3 bases: TGTGCCAGCAGCTTCTCTGCAACTAATGAAAAACTGTTTTTT. Protein: CASSFSATNEKLFF.

V gene TRBV5-4 combines with J gene TRBJ2-5; 10 bases line up with TRBD2. V lost 7 bases, J lost 2 bases, and 5 bases stayed unmatched. Germline V gene data show CDR1 as SGHNT and CDR2 as YYREEE (reference sequence). The CDR3 covers 14 residues. The CDR3 coding sequence is TGTGCCAGCTCCTGGACTAGCGGACAAGAGACCCAGTACTTC. Translated: CASSWTSGQETQYF.

The chain recombines TRBV6-9 with TRBJ1-2; 7 nucleotides match TRBD1. After removal of 5 bases from V and 5 bases from J, the junction contained 14 bases not matched to a gene. Germline loops: CDR1 MNHGY, CDR2 SVAAGI. The CDR3 is 16 amino acids. CDR3 DNA sequence: TGTGCCAGCAGTCAACCCCCCGACAGGGAACTTTATGGCTACACCTTC. This sequence encodes CASSQPPDRELYGYTF.

The rearrangement links TRBV6-1 to TRBJ1-5; D is undetermined. The CDR3 length is 12 residues. From germline, CDR1 is MNHNS and CDR2 SASEGT. Trimming removed 7 bases from V and 4 bases from J, with 8 bases in between. CDR3 region: CASMLLNQPQHF. The CDR3 region has the DNA TGTGCCAGCATGCTACTAAATCAGCCCCAGCATTTT.

This clone was picked up a small number of times. This sequence joins TRBV5-1 and TRBJ1-4; D uncertain. Trimming removed 4 bases from V and 0 bases from J, with 7 bases in between. The CDR3 totals 14 residues. Germline V CDR1 and CDR2: SGHRS, YFSETQ. The chain's CDR3 is CASSAAATNEKLFF. CDR3 in DNA: TGCGCCAGCAGCGCGGCGGCAACTAATGAAAAACTGTTTTTT.

This chain joins TRBV5-6 and TRBJ2-3; D is uncertain. The CDR3 is 12 amino acids. V gave up 5 bases and J gave up 9 bases, with 13 bases separating them. The germline CDR1 and CDR2 sequences are SGHDT and YYEEEE. The CDR3 region is CASSRVTVTQYF. The CDR3 DNA is TGTGCCAGCAGTCGGGTCACCGTCACGCAGTATTTT. Using reference TRBV5-6 and TRBJ2-3 for the parts outside the CDR3, the full variable domain is DAGVTQSPTHLIKTRGQQVTLRCSPKSGHDTVSWYQQALGQGPQFIFQYYEEEERQRGNFPDRFSGHQFPNYSSELNVNALLLGDSALYLCASSRVTVTQYFGPGTRLTVL.

The chain employs TRBV28 and TRBJ2-7, with unresolved D. The germline V gene has CDR1 MDHEN and CDR2 SYDVKM. The CDR3 sequence is 12 residues long. Trimming took off 8 bases at V and 0 bases at J, with 8 bases between the two ends. The CDR3 DNA sequence: TGTGCCAGCTGCACAACCTCCTACGAGCAGTACTTC. This encodes CASCTTSYEQYF.

The rearrangement uses TRBV5-6 and TRBJ1-2, with 7 nucleotides matching TRBD1. From germline, CDR1 is SGHDT and CDR2 YYEEEE. V dropped 0 bases and J dropped 9; count of bases not matched to a gene: 2. The length of the CDR3 is 12 residues. Written as DNA, the CDR3 is TGTGCCAGCAGCTTGGTAGGGGGCCGCTACACCTTC. Residues: CASSLVGGRYTF.